This T cell receptor (beta chain) was found in a study of blood T cell repertoires in COVID-19. As originally analysed: Amplifying reference gene primers gave estimates of nucleated cell counts. Assay used: immunoSEQ multiplex PCR; TCRdb lists only in-frame clones, some missing. The DNA was the basis for D and trimming; V, J and clone size are from that table. Of roughly 160,000 clones listed, 82% are singletons. Enrolled through a virtual design, the participants were between about 18 and 100 years of age and came from about two dozen US areas. Cohort 3 donors counted as recovered after two negative PCRs, clearance, or resolved symptoms. Germline V CDR1 and CDR2: MGHRA, YSYEKL. V dropped 5 bases and J dropped 4; count of bases not matched to a gene: 5. This CDR3 spans 14 amino acids.

This TCR came from a man aged 50-60 years who had recovered from COVID-19. The chain joins TRBV4-1 to TRBJ1-5; 7 positions match TRBD1. Sequencing used PBMCs or T cells enriched from blood (not recorded which). CDR3 protein: CASSSGGLNQPQHF. CDR3 in DNA: TGCGCCAGCAGCTCAGGGGGTCTAAATCAGCCCCAGCATTTT.